The 24 T cell receptor beta chains in this list originate from one sample, sequenced in a study of blood T cell repertoires in COVID-19. The table came from immunoSEQ multiplex PCR; TCRdb's copy has only in-frame clones and leaves some out. Of about 190,000 clones in the sample, around 84% were seen once. The source material was peripheral blood. The receptors shown here come from a man aged 30 to 39 with active or convalescent COVID-19.

The chain employs TRBV7-9 and TRBJ2-3, with a tentative D call TRBD1 (6 bases). Per germline, CDR1 SEHNR and CDR2 FQNEAQ (reference sequence). The CDR3 contains 13 residues. V dropped 5 bases and J dropped 4 bases, with 10 bases sitting between them. This CDR3 is CASSDKGADTQYF. CDR3 DNA: TGTGCCAGCAGCGACAAGGGGGCAGATACGCAGTATTTT.

The rearrangement links TRBV6-1 to TRBJ2-7; D gene ambiguous. This CDR3 is 16 amino acids long. V was shortened by 1 base and J by 2 bases, with 15 bases between the two germline ends. The V gene's germline CDR1 is MNHNS and CDR2 SASEGT. The CDR3 coding sequence is TGTGCCAGCAGTGAAGAGGTGGCCCGGAGCACCTACGAGCAGTACGTC. Residues: CASSEEVARSTYEQYV.

This clone was seen only once. This chain uses TRBV18 with TRBJ2-1; 11 bases map to TRBD2. Trimming took 5 bases from V and 8 from J; bases not matched to a gene: 17. The CDR3 covers 18 residues. Germline V gives CDR1 KGHSH, CDR2 LQKENI. The CDR3 DNA reads as TGTGCCAGCTCATCGTCCCCTAGCGGGAGGCCCCGGGATGATGAGCAGTTCTTC. Its translation: CASSSSPSGRPRDDEQFF.

The rearrangement links TRBV19 to TRBJ2-3, with 8 bases that match TRBD1. The CDR3 loop spans 17 amino acids. V shed 5 bases and J 4 bases; nucleotides not matched to a gene: 14. CDR1 is LNHDA, CDR2 SQIVND, per germline (reference sequence). The CDR3 sequence: CASSPRPPRGLADTQYF. The CDR3 region has the DNA TGTGCCAGTAGTCCGAGGCCCCCCAGGGGGCTAGCAGATACGCAGTATTTT.

The rearrangement links TRBV19 to TRBJ2-1; maybe TRBD2 (6 bases). This CDR3 is built from 15 residues. Between the trimmed V and J ends, which lost 2 bases and 1 base, there was a span of 9 bases. Germline CDR1 LNHDA, CDR2 SQIVND (reference sequence). CDR3 sequence (DNA): TGTGCCAGTAGTATAAGGGACTCGTCCTACAATGAGCAGTTCTTC. The encoded protein is CASSIRDSSYNEQFF.

The chain combines TRBV19 with TRBJ2-1; TRBD2 might be the D (5 bases). CDR3 length: 16 amino acids. V lost 0 bases to trimming and J lost 0 bases, with 9 bases between them. CDR1 and CDR2 (germline): LNHDA, SQIVND (reference sequence). CDR3: CASSIDLARSYNEQFF. The CDR3 DNA is TGTGCCAGTAGTATAGATCTAGCACGCTCCTACAATGAGCAGTTCTTC. The variable domain in full, completed from reference TRBV19 and TRBJ2-1, reads DGGITQSPKYLFRKEGQNVTLSCEQNLNHDAMYWYRQDPGQGLRLIYYSQIVNDFQKGDIAEGYSVSREKKESFPLTVTSAQKNPTAFYLCASSIDLARSYNEQFFGPGTRLTVL.

This sequence joins TRBV9 and TRBJ1-5; the D is unclear. Looked up from germline, CDR1 is SGDLS and CDR2 is YYNGEE. The CDR3 runs 14 residues. V was trimmed by 0 bases and J by 5 bases, leaving 9 bases between them. CDR3 protein: CASSVDYRDQPQHF. CDR3 sequence (DNA): TGTGCCAGCAGCGTAGATTATCGGGATCAGCCCCAGCATTTT.

The chain links TRBV18 to TRBJ2-5; D is perhaps TRBD2 (5 bases). The germline gives CDR1 KGHSH, CDR2 LQKENI. V lost 0 bases, J lost 9 bases, and 14 bases lay in between. This CDR3 comprises 14 residues. CDR3 amino acids: CASSPPYPSEAQYF. In DNA, the CDR3 is TGTGCCAGCTCACCACCGTACCCTTCGGAGGCCCAGTACTTC.

The rearrangement uses TRBV4-1 and TRBJ1-3; 8 nucleotides match TRBD1. The trim removed 3 bases at V and 3 bases at J, leaving 4 bases unmatched. The CDR3 spans 15 residues. The germline V gene has CDR1 MGHRA and CDR2 YSYEKL. CDR3 in amino acids: CASSQGRGRGNTIYF. CDR3 sequence (DNA): TGCGCCAGCAGCCAGGGCAGGGGGCGTGGAAACACCATATATTTT.

The chain combines TRBV6-2 or TRBV6-3 with TRBJ2-6; 8 bases agree with TRBD2. CDR1 MNHEY and CDR2 SVGEGT come from the germline V gene. The CDR3 is 16 residues long. V lost 5 bases to trimming and J lost 2 bases; unmatched junction nucleotides: 5. This CDR3 is CASSPSSGAGANVLTF. The DNA for the CDR3 is TGTGCCAGCAGTCCCAGTAGCGGGGCTGGGGCCAACGTCCTGACTTTC.

CDR3 in amino acids: CASSLTGAWSYTF. The CDR3 nucleotides are TGTGCCAGCAGCCTGACAGGAGCCTGGAGCTACACCTTC. The J gene is TRBJ1-2, the V gene TRBV14, with D maybe TRBD1 (6 bases). V was shortened by 4 bases and J by 9 bases, with 15 bases between the two germline ends. The germline gives CDR1 SGHDN, CDR2 FVKESK. CDR3 length equals 13 residues.

This rearrangement joins TRBV25-1 to TRBJ2-2, with 8 bases identical to TRBD1. CDR3 length: 17 residues. CDR1 is MGHDK and CDR2 is SYGVNS in the germline V gene. The junction had 8 bases not matched to a gene; V was cut back by 5 bases and J by 0 bases. DNA of the CDR3: TGTGCCAGCAGTACGACAGGGGTTCGCCCGAACACCGGGGAGCTGTTTTTT. As protein: CASSTTGVRPNTGELFF. Full variable domain (rest looked up from reference TRBV25-1 and TRBJ2-2): EADIYQTPRYLVIGTGKKITLECSQTMGHDKMYWYQQDPGMELHLIHYSYGVNSTEKGDLSSESTVSRIRTEHFPLTLESARPSHTSQYLCASSTTGVRPNTGELFFGEGSRLTVL.

CDR3 DNA: TGTGCCAGCAGTTATCTCTCAGGGGCTGAAGCTTTCTTT. Translation: CASSYLSGAEAFF. The chain employs TRBV12-3 or TRBV12-4 and TRBJ1-1; D is perhaps TRBD1 (6 bases). V lost 4 bases to trimming and J lost 6 bases, with 12 bases between them. The CDR3 has 13 residues.

This clone has just one count. This sequence joins TRBV7-6 and TRBJ2-3; a weak D match, TRBD2 (7 bases). Germline V gene lookup returns CDR1 SGHVS and CDR2 FNYEAQ. The CDR3 covers 15 residues. Trimming left V 4 bases short and J 5 bases short, with 16 bases between. The DNA of the CDR3 is TGTGCCAGCAGCTCCGGGGGGCGGTGGAGAGATACGCAGTATTTT. Protein product: CASSSGGRWRDTQYF.

The rearrangement uses TRBV7-9 and TRBJ1-1; 7 nucleotides line up with TRBD1. The germline V gene encodes CDR1 SEHNR and CDR2 FQNEAQ (reference sequence). CDR3 length equals 15 residues. The ends lost 4 bases at V and 7 bases at J; junction bases unmatched: 12. CDR3: CASSSALGGGFEAFF. In DNA, the CDR3 is TGTGCCAGCAGCTCGGCTTTAGGAGGGGGCTTTGAAGCTTTCTTT.

This chain joins TRBV5-1 and TRBJ2-5; no definite D call. The CDR3 runs 13 residues. The germline CDR1 and CDR2 sequences are SGHRS and YFSETQ. Deletions cut 1 base from V and 5 bases from J, with 9 bases between. DNA of the CDR3: TGCGCCAGCAGCTTGAGCCTCTGGGAGACCCAGTACTTC. Translation: CASSLSLWETQYF.

This clone was counted a single time. The genes are TRBV27 and TRBJ2-1; possibly TRBD1 for D (5 bases). The V gene's germline CDR1 is MNHEY and CDR2 SMNVEV (reference sequence). The CDR3 has 13 amino acids. V was cut by 6 bases and J by 6 bases, with 12 bases left in between. The CDR3 here is CASRPTASNEQFF. The CDR3 DNA follows: TGTGCCAGCAGGCCGACAGCCTCCAATGAGCAGTTCTTC.

The chain couples TRBV30 to TRBJ2-2; no firm D call. The CDR3 extends over 13 amino acids. Germline V gives CDR1 GTSNPN, CDR2 SVGIG (reference sequence). V gave up 6 bases and J gave up 6 bases, with 14 bases separating them. The CDR3 DNA reads as TGTGCCTGTGGACCCGGTGGGCCCGGGGAGCTGTTTTTT. Its translation: CACGPGGPGELFF. The variable domain in full, completed from reference TRBV30 and TRBJ2-2, reads SQTIHQWPATLVQPVGSPLSLECTVEGTSNPNLYWYRQAAGRGLQLLFYSVGIGQISSEVPQNLSASRPQDRQFILSSKKLLLSDSGFYLCACGPGGPGELFFGEGSRLTVL.

This clone was counted a few times. The junction shows a germline mismatch at one end, possibly a read error. Other DNA sequences in the sample encode the same CDR3. CDR3 coding DNA: TGTGCCAGCAGCTTAGAGGGGGCTAAGTATGGCTACACCTTC. It codes for CASSLEGAKYGYTF. The chain uses TRBV11-2 and TRBJ1-2, with D maybe TRBD1 (6 bases). The CDR3 extends over 14 amino acids. Germline V CDR1 and CDR2: SGHAT, FQNNGV.

The chain links TRBV6-6 to TRBJ2-7; D is unclear. The germline V and J ends were trimmed by 4 bases and 3 bases, with 7 bases remaining between them. Germline V gives CDR1 MNHNY, CDR2 SVGAGI (reference sequence). The CDR3 extends over 12 amino acids. The CDR3 is CASSLTGYEQYV. CDR3 sequence (DNA): TGTGCCAGCAGTTTAACGGGCTACGAGCAGTACGTC.

The chain links TRBV11-2 to TRBJ1-1; D unresolved. The V and J ends lost 0 bases and 1 base respectively, with 9 bases between them. Germline V gene lookup returns CDR1 SGHAT and CDR2 FQNNGV. This CDR3 is 15 amino acids long. The CDR3 region has the DNA TGTGCCAGCAGCTTAGAATTCCCCCAGAACACTGAAGCTTTCTTT. It yields the protein CASSLEFPQNTEAFF.

The chain joins TRBV7-9 to TRBJ1-2; TRBD1 agrees at 9 bases. Per the germline V gene, CDR1 is SEHNR and CDR2 is FQNEAQ (reference sequence). With V trimmed by 4 bases and J by 5 bases, 11 bases remained unmatched. This CDR3 has 16 residues. Here the CDR3 reads CASSSLTGGGSYGYTF. The CDR3 bases are TGTGCCAGCAGCTCACTTACAGGGGGCGGTTCGTATGGCTACACCTTC.

The CDR3 coding sequence is TGTGCCAGCAGTTTTCGGGGGAACACTGAAGCTTTCTTT. It yields the protein CASSFRGNTEAFF. V usage is TRBV28 and J usage is TRBJ1-1, with no clear D. Germline CDR1 reads MDHEN; CDR2 reads SYDVKM. V dropped 3 bases and J dropped 1 base, with 6 bases sitting between them. CDR3 length equals 13 residues.

The chain is built from TRBV27 and TRBJ2-2; TRBD1 agrees at 10 bases. Per germline, CDR1 MNHEY and CDR2 SMNVEV (reference sequence). V trimming: 4 bases; J trimming: 6 bases; junction bases outside the gene matches: 8. This CDR3 is 16 amino acids long. CDR3 coding DNA: TGTGCCAGCAGTTCATCCGGGACAGGGGTATCCGGGGAGCTGTTTTTT. This encodes CASSSSGTGVSGELFF.